Shown below are 8 T cell receptor beta chains from a single sample sequenced in a study of cytomegalovirus exposure and HLA in healthy donors. The PCR was carried out with 60 Vbeta primers and 13 Jbeta primers. Some clones are missing from TCRdb's copy, which holds only in-frame ones; the method was immunoSEQ multiplex PCR. The repertoire includes about 89,000 clones, approximately 79% of them detected once, and under 2% sits in the top ten. Sequencing used PBMCs. These receptors were collected from a male donor in good health and CMV-seronegative.

The V call is TRBV21-1, the J call TRBJ1-3. TRBV21-1 is annotated as a pseudogene. This CDR3 is 16 amino acids long. CDR3 sequence (DNA): TGTGCCAGCAGCAGGAGCAAGAGGAGCGGGTGGAACACCATATATTTT. Translating it yields CASSRSKRSGWNTIYF.

The rearrangement links TRBV5-8 to TRBJ1-1; 7 nucleotides line up with TRBD1. V lost 1 base to trimming and J lost 3 bases; unmatched junction nucleotides: 12. This CDR3 is built from 17 residues. The V gene's germline CDR1 is SGHTS and CDR2 YDEGEE. In DNA form, the CDR3 reads TGTGCCAGCAGCTTGCCTATGACAGGGCCGGGGGACACTGAAGCTTTCTTT. Protein: CASSLPMTGPGDTEAFF.

Worth noting for this clone: The junction departs from the called germline gene at one end, perhaps through a read error. The chain carries TRBV18 and TRBJ1-1; 9 bases are shared with TRBD1. The CDR3 contains 15 residues. Per germline, CDR1 KGHSH and CDR2 LQKENI. The CDR3 protein is CASSPGQGLKTEAFF. In DNA form, the CDR3 reads TGTGCCAGCTCACCGGGACAGGGTCTGAAAACTGAAGCTTTCTTT.

The sample holds one count of this clone. The genes are TRBV30 and TRBJ1-3; 9 bases are shared with TRBD1. Per the germline V gene, CDR1 is GTSNPN and CDR2 is SVGIG (reference sequence). V gave up 3 bases and J gave up 5 bases; unmatched junction bases: 2. This CDR3 region has 13 residues. The CDR3 DNA follows: TGTGCCTGGAGGGGGACAGGGCGAAACACCATATATTTT. This codes for CAWRGTGRNTIYF.

In its sample, this clone was seen once. The chain uses TRBV5-4 and TRBJ1-5; TRBD1 aligns across 7 bases. The CDR3 consists of 15 residues. Germline lookup yields CDR1 SGHNT and CDR2 YYREEE (reference sequence). J lost 2 bases, V lost 0 bases, and 2 bases had no gene match. CDR3 coding DNA: TGTGCCAGCAGCTTGGACAGGGGCCGCAATCAGCCCCAGCATTTT. Translation gives CASSLDRGRNQPQHF. The full variable domain, completed using reference TRBV5-4 and TRBJ1-5, is ETGVTQSPTHLIKTRGQQVTLRCSSQSGHNTVSWYQQALGQGPQFIFQYYREEENGRGNFPPRFSGLQFPNYSSELNVNALELDDSALYLCASSLDRGRNQPQHFGDGTRLSIL.

V usage is TRBV6-6 and J usage is TRBJ2-1, with 9 bases aligning to TRBD2. Germline lookup yields CDR1 MNHNY and CDR2 SVGAGI (reference sequence). V gave up 10 bases and J gave up 6 bases; unmatched junction bases: 13. The CDR3 is 15 residues long. The CDR3 DNA reads TGTGCCATCTGTAATAGCGGGAGACCCTCCAATGAGCAGTTCTTC. Its protein is CAICNSGRPSNEQFF.

This clone was picked up one time. V gene TRBV29-1 combines with J gene TRBJ2-4; D remains unclear. V was cut by 3 bases and J by 0 bases, with 12 bases left in between. The CDR3 extends over 15 amino acids. Germline CDR1 and CDR2: SQVTM and ANQGSEA. CDR3: CSVDIVLLAKNIQYF. The CDR3 region has the DNA TGCAGCGTTGATATAGTTCTTTTAGCCAAAAACATTCAGTACTTC.

This chain uses TRBV28 with TRBJ1-1; 7 nucleotides align to TRBD1. The CDR3 contains 16 residues. With V trimmed by 2 bases and J by 0 bases, 6 bases remained unmatched. From germline, CDR1 is MDHEN and CDR2 SYDVKM. In DNA, the CDR3 is TGTGCCAGCAGTTTAACTGAAGGGGGCTTGAACACTGAAGCTTTCTTT. It encodes CASSLTEGGLNTEAFF.